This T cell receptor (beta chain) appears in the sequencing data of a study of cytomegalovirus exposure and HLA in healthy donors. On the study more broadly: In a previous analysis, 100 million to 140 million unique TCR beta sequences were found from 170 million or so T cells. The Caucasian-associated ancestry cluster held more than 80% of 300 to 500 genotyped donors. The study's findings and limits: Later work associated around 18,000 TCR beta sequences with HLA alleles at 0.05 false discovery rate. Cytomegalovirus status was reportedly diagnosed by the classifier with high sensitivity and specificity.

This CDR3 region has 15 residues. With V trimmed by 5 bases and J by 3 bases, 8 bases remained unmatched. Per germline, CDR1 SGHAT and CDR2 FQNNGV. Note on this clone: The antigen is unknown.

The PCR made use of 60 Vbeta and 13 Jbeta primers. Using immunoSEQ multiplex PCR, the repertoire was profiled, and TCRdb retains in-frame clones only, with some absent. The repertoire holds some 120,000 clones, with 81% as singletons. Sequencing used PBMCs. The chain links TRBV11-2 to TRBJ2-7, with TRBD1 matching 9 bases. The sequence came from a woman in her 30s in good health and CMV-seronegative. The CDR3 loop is CASSPRTGAIYEQYF. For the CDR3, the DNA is TGTGCCAGCAGCCCAAGGACAGGGGCGATCTACGAGCAGTACTTC. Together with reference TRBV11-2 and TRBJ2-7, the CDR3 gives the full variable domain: EAGVAQSPRYKIIEKRQSVAFWCNPISGHATLYWYQQILGQGPKLLIQFQNNGVVDDSQLPKDRFSAERLKGVDSTLKIQPAKLEDSAVYLCASSPRTGAIYEQYFGPGTRLTVT.